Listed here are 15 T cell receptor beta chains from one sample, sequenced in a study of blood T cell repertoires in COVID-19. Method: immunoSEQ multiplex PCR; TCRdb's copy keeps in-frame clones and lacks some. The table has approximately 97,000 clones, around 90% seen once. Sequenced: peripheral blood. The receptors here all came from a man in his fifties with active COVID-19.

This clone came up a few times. CDR3 protein: CSASIRTGVGYEQYF. CDR3 DNA: TGCAGTGCTAGTATCAGGACAGGGGTTGGCTACGAGCAGTACTTC. The chain combines TRBV20-1 with TRBJ2-7, with 9 positions matching TRBD1. With 3 bases clipped from V and 3 bases from J, the junction kept 9 bases outside the gene matches. Germline V gene lookup returns CDR1 DFQATT and CDR2 SNEGSKA (reference sequence). CDR3 size: 15 residues.

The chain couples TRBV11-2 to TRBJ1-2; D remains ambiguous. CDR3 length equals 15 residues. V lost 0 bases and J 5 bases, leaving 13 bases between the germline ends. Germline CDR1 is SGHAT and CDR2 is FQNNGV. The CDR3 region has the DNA TGTGCCAGCAGCTTAGATATGTCCGGTACTTATGGCTACACCTTC. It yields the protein CASSLDMSGTYGYTF.

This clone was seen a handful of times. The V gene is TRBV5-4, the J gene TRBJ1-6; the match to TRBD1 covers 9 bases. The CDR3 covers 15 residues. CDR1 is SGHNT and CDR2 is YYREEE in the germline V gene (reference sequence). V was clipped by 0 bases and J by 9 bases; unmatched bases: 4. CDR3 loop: CASSLDVTGGSPLHF. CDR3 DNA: TGTGCCAGCAGCTTGGACGTGACAGGGGGTTCACCCCTCCACTTT. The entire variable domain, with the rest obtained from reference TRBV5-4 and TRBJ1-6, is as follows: ETGVTQSPTHLIKTRGQQVTLRCSSQSGHNTVSWYQQALGQGPQFIFQYYREEENGRGNFPPRFSGLQFPNYSSELNVNALELDDSALYLCASSLDVTGGSPLHFGNGTRLTVT.

CDR3 sequence reads: CASSRDSLNTEAFF. The DNA for the CDR3 is TGTGCCAGCAGCCGGGACAGCCTGAACACTGAAGCTTTCTTT. V usage is TRBV14 and J usage is TRBJ1-1; 7 bases are shared with TRBD1. Germline V gives CDR1 SGHDN, CDR2 FVKESK. Trimming at V came to 4 bases and at J to 0 bases, leaving 2 bases not matched to a gene. This CDR3 region has 14 residues.

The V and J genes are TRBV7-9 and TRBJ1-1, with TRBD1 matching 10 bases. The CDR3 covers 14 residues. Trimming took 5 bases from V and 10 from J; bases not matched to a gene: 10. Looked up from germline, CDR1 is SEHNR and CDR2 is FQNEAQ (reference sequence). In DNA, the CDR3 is TGTGCCAGCAGCCTAGTGACAGGGGGCAAGATAGCTTTCTTT. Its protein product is CASSLVTGGKIAFF.

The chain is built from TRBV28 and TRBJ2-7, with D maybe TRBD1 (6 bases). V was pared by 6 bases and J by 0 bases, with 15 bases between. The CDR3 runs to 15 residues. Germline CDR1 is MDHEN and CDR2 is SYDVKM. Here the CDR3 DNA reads TGTGCCAGCAGAACAGGGCAAATTCGCTCCTACGAGCAGTACTTC. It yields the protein CASRTGQIRSYEQYF.

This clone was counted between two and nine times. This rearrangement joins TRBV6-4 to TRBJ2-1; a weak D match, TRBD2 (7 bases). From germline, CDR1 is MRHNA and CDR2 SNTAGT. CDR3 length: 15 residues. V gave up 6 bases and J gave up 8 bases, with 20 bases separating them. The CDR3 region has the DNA TGTGCCAGCAGGCTTGGGGGGGGGCCGTTCGATGAGCAGTTCTTC. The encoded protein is CASRLGGGPFDEQFF.

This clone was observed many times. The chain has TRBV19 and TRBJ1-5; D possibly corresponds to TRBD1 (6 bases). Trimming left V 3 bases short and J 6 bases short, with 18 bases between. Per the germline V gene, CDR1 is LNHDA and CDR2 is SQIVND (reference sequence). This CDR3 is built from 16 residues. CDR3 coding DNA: TGTGCCAGTAGTATTGGGGGCAGTGCCGGTAGTCAGCCCCAGCATTTT. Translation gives CASSIGGSAGSQPQHF.

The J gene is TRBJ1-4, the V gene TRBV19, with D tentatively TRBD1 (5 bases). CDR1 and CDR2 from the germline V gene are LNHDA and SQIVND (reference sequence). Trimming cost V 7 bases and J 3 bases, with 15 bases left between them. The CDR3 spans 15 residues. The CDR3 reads CASTPWGGANEKLFF. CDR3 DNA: TGTGCCAGTACCCCTTGGGGGGGAGCTAATGAAAAACTGTTTTTT.

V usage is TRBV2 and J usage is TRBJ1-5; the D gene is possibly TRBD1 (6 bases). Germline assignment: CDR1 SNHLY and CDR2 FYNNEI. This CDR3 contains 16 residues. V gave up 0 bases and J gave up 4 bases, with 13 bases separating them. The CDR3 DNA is TGTGCCAGCAGTGAAGCTACAGGGTGGGAAAATCAGCCCCAGCATTTT. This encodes CASSEATGWENQPQHF.

This chain's CDR3 is CASSPRTGGETQYF. The CDR3 bases are TGTGCCAGCAGTCCAAGGACAGGGGGCGAGACCCAGTACTTC. The chain is built from TRBV28 and TRBJ2-5, with TRBD1 identical over 11 bases. CDR1 and CDR2 (germline): MDHEN, SYDVKM. This CDR3 comprises 14 residues. Trimming took 5 bases from V and 5 from J; bases not matched to a gene: 4.

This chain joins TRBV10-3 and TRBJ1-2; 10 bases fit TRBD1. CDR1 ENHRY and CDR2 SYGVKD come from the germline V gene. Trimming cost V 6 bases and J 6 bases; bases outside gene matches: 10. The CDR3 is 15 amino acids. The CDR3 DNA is TGTGCCATCAGCGGGCGACAGGGGGCTGGGGATGGCTACACCTTC. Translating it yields CAISGRQGAGDGYTF.

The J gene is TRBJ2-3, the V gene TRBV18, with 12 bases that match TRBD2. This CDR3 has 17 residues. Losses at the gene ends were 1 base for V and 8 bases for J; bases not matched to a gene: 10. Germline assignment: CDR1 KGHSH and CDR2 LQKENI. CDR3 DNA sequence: TGTGCCAGCTCACCACGAGACCCTAGCGGGGGGGCCTCTACGCAGTATTTT. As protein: CASSPRDPSGGASTQYF.

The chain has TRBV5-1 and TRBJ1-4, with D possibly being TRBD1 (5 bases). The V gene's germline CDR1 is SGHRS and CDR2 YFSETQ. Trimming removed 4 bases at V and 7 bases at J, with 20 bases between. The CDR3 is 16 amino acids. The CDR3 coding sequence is TGCGCCAGCAGCGGCGGGTTCGGGGGGTCAGGTGAAAAACTGTTTTTT. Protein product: CASSGGFGGSGEKLFF. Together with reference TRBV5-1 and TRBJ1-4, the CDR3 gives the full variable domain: KAGVTQTPRYLIKTRGQQVTLSCSPISGHRSVSWYQQTPGQGLQFLFEYFSETQRNKGNFPGRFSGRQFSNSRSEMNVSTLELGDSALYLCASSGGFGGSGEKLFFGSGTQLSVL.

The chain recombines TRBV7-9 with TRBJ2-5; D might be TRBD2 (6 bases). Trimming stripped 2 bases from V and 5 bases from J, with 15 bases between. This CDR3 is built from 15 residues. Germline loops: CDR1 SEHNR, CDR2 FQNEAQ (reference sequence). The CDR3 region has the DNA TGTGCCAGCAGCTTAATCACCCGACTAGGGGAGACCCAGTACTTC. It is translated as CASSLITRLGETQYF.